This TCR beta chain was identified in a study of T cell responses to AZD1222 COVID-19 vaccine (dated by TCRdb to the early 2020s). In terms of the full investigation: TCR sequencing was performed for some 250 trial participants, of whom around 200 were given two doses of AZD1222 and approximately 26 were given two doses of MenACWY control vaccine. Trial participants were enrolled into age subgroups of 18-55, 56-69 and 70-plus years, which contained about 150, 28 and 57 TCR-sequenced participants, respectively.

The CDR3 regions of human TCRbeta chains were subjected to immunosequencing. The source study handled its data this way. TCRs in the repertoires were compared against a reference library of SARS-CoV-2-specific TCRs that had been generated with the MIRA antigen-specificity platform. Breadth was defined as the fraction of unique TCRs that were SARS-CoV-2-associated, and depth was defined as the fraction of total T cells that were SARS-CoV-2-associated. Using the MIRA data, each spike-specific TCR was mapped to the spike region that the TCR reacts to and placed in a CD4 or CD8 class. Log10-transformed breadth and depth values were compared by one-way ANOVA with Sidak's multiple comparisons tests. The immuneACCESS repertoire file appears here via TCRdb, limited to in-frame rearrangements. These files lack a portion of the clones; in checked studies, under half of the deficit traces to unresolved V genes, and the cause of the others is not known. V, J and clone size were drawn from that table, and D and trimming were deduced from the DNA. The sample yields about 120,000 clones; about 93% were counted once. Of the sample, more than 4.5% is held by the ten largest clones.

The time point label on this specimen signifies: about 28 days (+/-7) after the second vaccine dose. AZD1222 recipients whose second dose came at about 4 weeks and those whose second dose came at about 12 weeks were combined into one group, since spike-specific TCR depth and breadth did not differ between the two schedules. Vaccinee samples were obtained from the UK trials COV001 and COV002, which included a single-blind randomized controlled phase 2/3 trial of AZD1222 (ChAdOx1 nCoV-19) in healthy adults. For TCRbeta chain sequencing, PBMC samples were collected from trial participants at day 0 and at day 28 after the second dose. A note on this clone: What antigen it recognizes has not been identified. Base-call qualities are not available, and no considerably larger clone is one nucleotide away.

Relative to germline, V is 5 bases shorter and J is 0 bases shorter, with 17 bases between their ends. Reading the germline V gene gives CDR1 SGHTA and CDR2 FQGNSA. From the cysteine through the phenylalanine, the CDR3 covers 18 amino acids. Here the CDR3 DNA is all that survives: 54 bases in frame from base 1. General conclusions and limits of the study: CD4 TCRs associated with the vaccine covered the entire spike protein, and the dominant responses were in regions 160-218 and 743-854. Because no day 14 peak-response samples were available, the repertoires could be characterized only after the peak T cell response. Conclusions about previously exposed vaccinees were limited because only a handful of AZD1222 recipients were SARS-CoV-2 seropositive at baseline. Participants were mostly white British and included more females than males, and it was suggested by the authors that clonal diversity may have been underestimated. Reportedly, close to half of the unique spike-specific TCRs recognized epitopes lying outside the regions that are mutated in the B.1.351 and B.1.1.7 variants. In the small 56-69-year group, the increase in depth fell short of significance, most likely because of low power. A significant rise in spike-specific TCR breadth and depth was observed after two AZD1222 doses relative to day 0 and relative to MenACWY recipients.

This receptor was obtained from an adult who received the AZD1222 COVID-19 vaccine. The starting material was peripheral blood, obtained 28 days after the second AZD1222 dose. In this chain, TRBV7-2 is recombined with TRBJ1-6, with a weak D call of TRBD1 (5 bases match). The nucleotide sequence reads TGTGCCAGCAGCCCTTCACCCCGACAGAGCTCCTATAATTCACCCCTCCACTTT. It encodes CASSPSPRQSSYNSPLHF.